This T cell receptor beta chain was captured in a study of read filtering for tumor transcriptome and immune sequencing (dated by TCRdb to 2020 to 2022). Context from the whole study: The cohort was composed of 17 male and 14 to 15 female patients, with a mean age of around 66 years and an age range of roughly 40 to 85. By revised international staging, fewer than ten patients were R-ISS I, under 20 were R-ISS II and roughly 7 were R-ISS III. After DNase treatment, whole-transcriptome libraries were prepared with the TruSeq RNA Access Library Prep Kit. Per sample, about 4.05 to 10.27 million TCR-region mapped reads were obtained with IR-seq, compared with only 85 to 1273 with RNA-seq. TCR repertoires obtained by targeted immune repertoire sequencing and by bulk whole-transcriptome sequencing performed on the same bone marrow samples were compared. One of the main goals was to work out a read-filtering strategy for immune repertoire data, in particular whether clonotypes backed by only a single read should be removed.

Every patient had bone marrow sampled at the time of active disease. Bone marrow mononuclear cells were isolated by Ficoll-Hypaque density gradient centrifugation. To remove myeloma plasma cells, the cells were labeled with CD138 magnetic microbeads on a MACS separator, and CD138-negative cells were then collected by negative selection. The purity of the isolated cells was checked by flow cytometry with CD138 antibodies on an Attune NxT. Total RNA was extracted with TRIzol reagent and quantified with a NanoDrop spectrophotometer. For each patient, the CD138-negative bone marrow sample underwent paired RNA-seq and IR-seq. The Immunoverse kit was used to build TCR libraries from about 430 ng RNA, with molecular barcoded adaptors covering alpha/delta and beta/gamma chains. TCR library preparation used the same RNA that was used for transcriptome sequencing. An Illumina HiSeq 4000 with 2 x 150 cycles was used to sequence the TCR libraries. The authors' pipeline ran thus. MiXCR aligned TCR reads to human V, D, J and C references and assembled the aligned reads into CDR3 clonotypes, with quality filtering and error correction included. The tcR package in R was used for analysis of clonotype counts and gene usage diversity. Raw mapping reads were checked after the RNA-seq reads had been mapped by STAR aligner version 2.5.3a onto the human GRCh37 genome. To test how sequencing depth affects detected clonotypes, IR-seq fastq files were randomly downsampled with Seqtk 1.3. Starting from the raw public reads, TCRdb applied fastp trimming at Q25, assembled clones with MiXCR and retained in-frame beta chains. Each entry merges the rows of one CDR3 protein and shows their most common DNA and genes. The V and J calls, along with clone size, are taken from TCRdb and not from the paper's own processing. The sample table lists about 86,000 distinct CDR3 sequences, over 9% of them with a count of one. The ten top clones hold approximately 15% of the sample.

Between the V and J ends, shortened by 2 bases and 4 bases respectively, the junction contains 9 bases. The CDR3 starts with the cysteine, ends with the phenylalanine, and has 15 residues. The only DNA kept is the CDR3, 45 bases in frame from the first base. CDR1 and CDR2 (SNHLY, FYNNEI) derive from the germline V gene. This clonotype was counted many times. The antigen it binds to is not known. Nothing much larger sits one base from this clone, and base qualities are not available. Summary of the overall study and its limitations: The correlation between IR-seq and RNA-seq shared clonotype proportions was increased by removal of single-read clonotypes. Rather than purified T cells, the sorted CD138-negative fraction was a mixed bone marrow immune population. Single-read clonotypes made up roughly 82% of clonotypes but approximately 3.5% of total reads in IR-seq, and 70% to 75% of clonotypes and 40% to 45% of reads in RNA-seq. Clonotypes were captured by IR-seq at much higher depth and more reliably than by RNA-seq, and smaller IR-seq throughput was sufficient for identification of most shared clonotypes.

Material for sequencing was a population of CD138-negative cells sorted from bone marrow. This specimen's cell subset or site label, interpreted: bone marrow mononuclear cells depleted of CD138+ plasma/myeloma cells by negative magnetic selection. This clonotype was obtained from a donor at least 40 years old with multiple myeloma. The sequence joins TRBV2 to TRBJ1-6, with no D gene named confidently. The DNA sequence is TGTGCCAGCAGTGAACGGGCAGTTTATAATTCACCCCTCCACTTT. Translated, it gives CASSERAVYNSPLHF. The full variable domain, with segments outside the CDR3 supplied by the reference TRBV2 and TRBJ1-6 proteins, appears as EPEVTQTPSHQVTQMGQEVILRCVPISNHLYFYWYRQILGQKVEFLVSFYNNEISEKSEIFDDQFSVERPDGSNFTLKIRSTKLEDSAMYFCASSERAVYNSPLHFGNGTRLTVT.